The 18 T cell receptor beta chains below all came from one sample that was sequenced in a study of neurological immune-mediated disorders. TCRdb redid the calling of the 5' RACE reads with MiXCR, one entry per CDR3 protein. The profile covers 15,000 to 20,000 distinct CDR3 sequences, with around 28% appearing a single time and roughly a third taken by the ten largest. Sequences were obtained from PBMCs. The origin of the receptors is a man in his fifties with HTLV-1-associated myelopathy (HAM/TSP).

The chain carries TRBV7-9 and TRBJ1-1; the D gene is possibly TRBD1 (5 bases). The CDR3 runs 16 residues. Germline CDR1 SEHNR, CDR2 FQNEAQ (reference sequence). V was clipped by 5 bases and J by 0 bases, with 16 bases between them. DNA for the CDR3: TGTGCCAGCAGCCACCCAACCGGGACTATGAACACTGAAGCTTTCTTT. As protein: CASSHPTGTMNTEAFF.

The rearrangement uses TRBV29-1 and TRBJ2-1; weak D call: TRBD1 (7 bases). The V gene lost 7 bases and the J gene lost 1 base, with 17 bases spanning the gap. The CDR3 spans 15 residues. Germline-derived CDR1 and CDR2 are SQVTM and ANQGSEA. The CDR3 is CSAPQGGGSYNEQFF. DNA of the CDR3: TGCAGCGCTCCTCAGGGGGGAGGTTCCTACAATGAGCAGTTCTTC.

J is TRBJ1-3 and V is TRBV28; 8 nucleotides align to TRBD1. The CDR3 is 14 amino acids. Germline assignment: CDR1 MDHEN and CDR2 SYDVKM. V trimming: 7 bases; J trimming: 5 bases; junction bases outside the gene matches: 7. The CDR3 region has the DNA TGTGCCAGCAACCCGACAGGGGAGCGAAACACCATATATTTT. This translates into CASNPTGERNTIYF.

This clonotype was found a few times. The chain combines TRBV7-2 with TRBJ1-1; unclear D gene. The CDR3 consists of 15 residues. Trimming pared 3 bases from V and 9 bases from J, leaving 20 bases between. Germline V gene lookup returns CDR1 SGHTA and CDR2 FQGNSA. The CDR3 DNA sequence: TGTGCCAGCAGCTTCAGCCCTTTAACACCGGGTCAAGCTTTCTTT. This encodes CASSFSPLTPGQAFF.

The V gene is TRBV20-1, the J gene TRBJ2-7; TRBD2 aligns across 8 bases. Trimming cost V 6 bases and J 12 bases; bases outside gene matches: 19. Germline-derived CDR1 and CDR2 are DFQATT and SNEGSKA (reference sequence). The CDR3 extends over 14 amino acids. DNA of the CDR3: TGCAGTGCCGAACCGGGACTAGTGGGGTACTTGGGGTACTTC. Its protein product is CSAEPGLVGYLGYF.

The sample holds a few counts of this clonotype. The CDR3 region is CASSQGTDGEYF. CDR3 in DNA: TGTGCCAGCAGCCAGGGGACAGACGGGGAGTACTTC. V gene TRBV3-1 combines with J gene TRBJ2-7, with 7 bases that match TRBD1. The CDR3 totals 12 residues. Per the germline V gene, CDR1 is LGHDT and CDR2 is YNNKEL (reference sequence). V was pared by 3 bases and J by 11 bases, with 7 bases of the junction left unmatched.

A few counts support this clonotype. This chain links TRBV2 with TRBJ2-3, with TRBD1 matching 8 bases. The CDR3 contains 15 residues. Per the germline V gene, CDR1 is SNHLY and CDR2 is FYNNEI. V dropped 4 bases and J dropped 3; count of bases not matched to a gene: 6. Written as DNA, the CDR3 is TGTGCCAGCAGTGGAGACAGGGGAGGAACAGATACGCAGTATTTT. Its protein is CASSGDRGGTDTQYF.

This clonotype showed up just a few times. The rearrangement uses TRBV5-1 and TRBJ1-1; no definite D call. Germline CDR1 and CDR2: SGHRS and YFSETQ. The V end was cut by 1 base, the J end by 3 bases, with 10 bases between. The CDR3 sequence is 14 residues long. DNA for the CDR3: TGCGCCAGCAGCTTGTGGGGTATCGACACTGAAGCTTTCTTT. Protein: CASSLWGIDTEAFF.

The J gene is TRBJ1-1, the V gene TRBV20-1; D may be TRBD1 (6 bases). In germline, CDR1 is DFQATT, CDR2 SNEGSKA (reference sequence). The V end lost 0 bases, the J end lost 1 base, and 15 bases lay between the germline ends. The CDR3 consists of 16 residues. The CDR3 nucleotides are TGCAGTGCTAGAGATCTTGCGGGGGGCAGGAACACTGAAGCTTTCTTT. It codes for CSARDLAGGRNTEAFF.

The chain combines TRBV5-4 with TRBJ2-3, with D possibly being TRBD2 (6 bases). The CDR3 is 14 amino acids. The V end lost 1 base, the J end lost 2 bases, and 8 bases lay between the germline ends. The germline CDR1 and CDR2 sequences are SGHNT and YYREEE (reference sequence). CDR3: CASSLLDYTDTQYF. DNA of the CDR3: TGTGCCAGCAGCTTGTTGGACTACACAGATACGCAGTATTTT.

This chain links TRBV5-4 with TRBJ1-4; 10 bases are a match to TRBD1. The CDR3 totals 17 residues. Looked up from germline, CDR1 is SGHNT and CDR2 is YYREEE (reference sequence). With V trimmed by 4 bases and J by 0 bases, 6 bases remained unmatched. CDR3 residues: CASSTGTGASTNEKLFF. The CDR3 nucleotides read TGTGCCAGCAGCACCGGGACAGGGGCTTCAACTAATGAAAAACTGTTTTTT. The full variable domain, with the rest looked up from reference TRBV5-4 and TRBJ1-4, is ETGVTQSPTHLIKTRGQQVTLRCSSQSGHNTVSWYQQALGQGPQFIFQYYREEENGRGNFPPRFSGLQFPNYSSELNVNALELDDSALYLCASSTGTGASTNEKLFFGSGTQLSVL.

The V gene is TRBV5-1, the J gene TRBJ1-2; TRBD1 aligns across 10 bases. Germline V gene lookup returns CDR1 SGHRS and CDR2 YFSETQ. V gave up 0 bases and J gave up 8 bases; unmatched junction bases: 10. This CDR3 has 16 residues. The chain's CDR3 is CASSLEARQGARGYTF. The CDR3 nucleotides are TGCGCCAGCAGCTTGGAGGCCAGACAGGGGGCACGAGGCTACACCTTC.

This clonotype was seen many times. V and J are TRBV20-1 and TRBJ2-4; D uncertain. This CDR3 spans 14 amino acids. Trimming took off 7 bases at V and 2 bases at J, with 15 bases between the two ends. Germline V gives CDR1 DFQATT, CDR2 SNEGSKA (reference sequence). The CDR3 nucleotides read TGCAGTGTTCAAGGGCAAAGGTCCAAAAACATTCAGTACTTC. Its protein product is CSVQGQRSKNIQYF.

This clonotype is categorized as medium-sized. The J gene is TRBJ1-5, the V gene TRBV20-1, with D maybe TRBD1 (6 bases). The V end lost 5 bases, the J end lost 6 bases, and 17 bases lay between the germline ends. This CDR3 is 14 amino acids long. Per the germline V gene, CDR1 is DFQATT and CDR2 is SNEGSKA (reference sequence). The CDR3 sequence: CSAGTGTTAQPQHF. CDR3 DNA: TGCAGTGCTGGAACCGGGACAACAGCTCAGCCCCAGCATTTT.

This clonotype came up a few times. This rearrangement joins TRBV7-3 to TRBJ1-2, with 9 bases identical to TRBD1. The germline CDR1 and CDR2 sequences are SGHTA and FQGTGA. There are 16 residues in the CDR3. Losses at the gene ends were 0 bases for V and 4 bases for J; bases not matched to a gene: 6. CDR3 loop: CASSLTGTGNGYGYTF. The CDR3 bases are TGTGCCAGCAGCTTAACCGGGACAGGGAATGGCTATGGCTACACCTTC.

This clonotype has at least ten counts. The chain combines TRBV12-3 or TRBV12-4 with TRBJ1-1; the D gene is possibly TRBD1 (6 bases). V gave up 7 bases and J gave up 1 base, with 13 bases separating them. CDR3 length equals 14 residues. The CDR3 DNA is TGTGCCAGCACCAAGACAGGTTCGAACACTGAAGCTTTCTTT. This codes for CASTKTGSNTEAFF.

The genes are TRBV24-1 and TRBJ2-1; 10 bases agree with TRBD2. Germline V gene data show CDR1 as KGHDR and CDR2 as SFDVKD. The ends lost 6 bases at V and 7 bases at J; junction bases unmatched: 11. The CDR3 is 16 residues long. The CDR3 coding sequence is TGTGCCACCAGTCCAAGCGGGAGGGAAGGGCTGAATGAGCAGTTCTTC. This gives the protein CATSPSGREGLNEQFF.

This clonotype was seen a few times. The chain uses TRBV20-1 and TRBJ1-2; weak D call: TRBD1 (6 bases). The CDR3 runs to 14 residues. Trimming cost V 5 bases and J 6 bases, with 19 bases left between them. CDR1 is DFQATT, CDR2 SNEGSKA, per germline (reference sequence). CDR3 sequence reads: CSARPNREMNGYTF. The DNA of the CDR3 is TGCAGTGCTCGGCCGAACAGGGAGATGAATGGCTACACCTTC.